This T cell receptor (beta chain) was observed in a study of blood T cell repertoires in COVID-19. Overall study context: The samples span acute and convalescent COVID-19 from the United States, Italy and Spain.

Which cohort a participant joined came from the clinical history participants gave. Assay: immunoSEQ multiplex PCR; the TCRdb copy retains only in-frame clones and omits some. The repertoire holds 200,000 to 250,000 clones, with 70% to 90% as singletons. This sequence was found in a young man who had recovered from COVID-19. The sample consisted of PBMCs or T cells enriched from blood (not recorded which).

CDR3 amino acids: CSADTGQAFF. The CDR3 coding sequence is TGCAGCGCTGATACAGGGCAAGCTTTCTTT. The chain joins TRBV29-1 to TRBJ1-1; D might be TRBD1 (6 bases). The CDR3 is 10 residues long. Trimming took 7 bases from V and 9 from J, leaving 12 bases between them. Germline V CDR1 and CDR2: SQVTM, ANQGSEA.